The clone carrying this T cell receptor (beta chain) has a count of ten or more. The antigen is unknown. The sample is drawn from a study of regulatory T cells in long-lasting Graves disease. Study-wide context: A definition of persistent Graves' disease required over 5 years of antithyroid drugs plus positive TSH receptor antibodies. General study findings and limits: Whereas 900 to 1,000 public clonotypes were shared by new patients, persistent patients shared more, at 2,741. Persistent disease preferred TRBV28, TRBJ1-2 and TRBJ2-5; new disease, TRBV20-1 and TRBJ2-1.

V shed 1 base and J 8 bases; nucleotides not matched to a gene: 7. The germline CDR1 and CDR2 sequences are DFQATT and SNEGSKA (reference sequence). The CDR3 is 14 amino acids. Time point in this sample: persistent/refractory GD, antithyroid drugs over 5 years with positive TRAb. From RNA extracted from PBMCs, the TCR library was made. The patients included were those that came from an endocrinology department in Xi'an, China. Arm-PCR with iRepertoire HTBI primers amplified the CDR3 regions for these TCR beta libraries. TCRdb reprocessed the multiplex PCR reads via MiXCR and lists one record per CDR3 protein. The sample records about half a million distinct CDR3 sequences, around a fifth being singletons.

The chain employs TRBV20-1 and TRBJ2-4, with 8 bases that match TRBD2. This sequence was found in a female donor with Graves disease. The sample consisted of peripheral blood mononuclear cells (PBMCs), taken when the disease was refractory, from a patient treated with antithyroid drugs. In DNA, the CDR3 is TGCAGTGCTAGAGTCCCGGGAGGGCCGGACATTCAGTACTTC. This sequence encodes CSARVPGGPDIQYF.